This T cell receptor (beta chain) was documented in a study of PD-1 blockade in classical Hodgkin lymphoma. Note on this clone: Its specificity is not known.

Study findings and constraints: What drove the repertoire differences, possibly disease activity or prior therapy, has not been defined.

Profiled with immunoSEQ multiplex PCR; TCRdb holds only in-frame clones, not every one. The sample includes around 19,000 clones, over 70% of them seen just once. This CDR3 comprises 13 residues. CDR1 MNHEY and CDR2 SVGAGI come from the germline V gene. Trimming removed 7 bases from V and 5 bases from J, with 11 bases in between. Brentuximab vedotin exposure varied among the patients, all of whom had relapsed after autologous stem cell transplantation. Sequenced material: peripheral blood mononuclear cells (PBMCs), taken before the second cycle of nivolumab. This clonotype was obtained from a human donor with classical Hodgkin lymphoma. The gene calls are TRBV6-5 and TRBJ2-2; possible D gene TRBD2, 5 bases. The CDR3 DNA sequence: TGTGCCAGCACCCCAGGAGGTACCGGGGAGCTGTTTTTT. As protein: CASTPGGTGELFF.